This T cell receptor (beta chain) stems from a study of CD8 T cells in ankylosing spondylitis. Study-level findings and limits: Relatively scarce in peripheral blood, disease-linked clones were CD8+. A motif in TCR beta, a set of under ten highly homologous variants, appeared characteristic of ankylosing spondylitis blood. Reported data indicate significant enrichment of disease-linked clones within matched ankylosing spondylitis synovial fluid.

Quantitative molecular-barcoded 5'-RACE generated the TCR beta libraries. TCRdb called the 5' RACE reads again in MiXCR, with one record for every CDR3 protein. Altogether fewer than 350,000 distinct CDR3 sequences are present, more than 9% being singletons, with the ten largest covering roughly 9.5%. The table lists this clonotype with many counts. Its antigen remains unknown. This CDR3 spans 15 amino acids. The germline gives CDR1 DFQATT, CDR2 SNEGSKA (reference sequence). V lost 3 bases and J 0 bases, leaving 14 bases between the germline ends. Sequencing was done on a sample of blood, either unsorted or a sorted T cell fraction (not recorded which). V is TRBV20-1 and J is TRBJ1-1; no reliable D call. The clonotype comes from a female donor with ankylosing spondylitis or in good health (not recorded which). In DNA form, the CDR3 reads TGCAGTGCTAGTTCCCTCCTGAGGGTGAACACTGAAGCTTTCTTT. This encodes CSASSLLRVNTEAFF.